Detailed here is one TCR beta chain. Source study methods: The authors estimated nucleated cell counts from reference gene primer amplification. The assay was immunoSEQ multiplex PCR, and TCRdb's table has in-frame clones only and misses some. From that table come the V and J calls and clone size; the DNA was used to work out D and trimming. Of under 250,000 clones detected, 85% to 90% appear once; the ten largest clones hold roughly 2.5%. The sample comes from a study of blood T cell repertoires in COVID-19. Whole-study context: The United States, Italy and Spain were the sources of the acute and convalescent COVID-19 samples.

What was sequenced was peripheral blood. The sequence was obtained from an older woman with acute or convalescent COVID-19.

In DNA form, the CDR3 reads TGTGCCAGCAGCAAAGACGGGACGAGTTGCGGGAGGGCCGGTAATGAGCAGTTCTTC. This codes for CASSKDGTSCGRAGNEQFF. The V call is TRBV21-1, the J call TRBJ2-1; TRBD2, the table's D call, was not compared with the DNA. TRBV21-1 is a pseudogene. The CDR3 sequence is 19 residues long.